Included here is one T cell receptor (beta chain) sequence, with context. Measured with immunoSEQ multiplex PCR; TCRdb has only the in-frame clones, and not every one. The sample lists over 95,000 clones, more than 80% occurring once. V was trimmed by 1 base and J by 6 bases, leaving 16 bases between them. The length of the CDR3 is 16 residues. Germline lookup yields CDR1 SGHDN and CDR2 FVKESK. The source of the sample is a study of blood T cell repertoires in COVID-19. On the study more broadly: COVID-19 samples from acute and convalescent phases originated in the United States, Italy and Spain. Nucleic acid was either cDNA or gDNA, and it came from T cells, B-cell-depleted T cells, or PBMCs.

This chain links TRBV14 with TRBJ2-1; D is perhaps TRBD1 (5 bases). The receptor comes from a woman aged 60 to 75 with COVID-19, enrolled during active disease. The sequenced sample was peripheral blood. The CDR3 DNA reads TGTGCCAGCAGCCAAGGCAGGCAGGGATTAATCAATGAGCAGTTCTTC. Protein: CASSQGRQGLINEQFF.